This T cell receptor (beta chain) comes out of a study of T cells expressing NK-cell markers. In the study overall: It was sorted CD3+CD56-NKG2C+, CD3+CD56+NKG2C- and CD3+CD56+NKG2C+ T cells that provided the TCR beta repertoires. Of eight sequenced donors, seven were HCMV-seropositive and one HCMV-seronegative. Points from the study as a whole: There remained a lack of clarity about HCMV specificity of expanded NKG2C+ T cell clones.

With respect to this clonotype: What it recognizes is unknown.

This CDR3 is 16 amino acids long. Germline V gives CDR1 SGDLS, CDR2 YYNGEE. cDNA encoding TCR beta was synthesized via 5'RACE template switching incorporating UMIs. From the 5' RACE reads, TCRdb lists one entry per CDR3 protein and no DNA. Its clone listing holds approximately 420,000 distinct CDR3 sequences. The sequence came from a woman aged 45-59 years in good health. The sample consisted of blood T cells: a sorted CD56 or NKG2C T cell subset, CD4+ or CD8+ T cells, or bulk PBMC T cells (not recorded which). The chain joins TRBV9 to TRBJ2-1; checking the TCRdb D call of TRBD2 is not possible without DNA. The CDR3 region is CASSVSSGSSYNEQFF.